This T cell receptor (beta chain) was profiled in a study of T-cell reconstitution after alpha-beta-depleted transplantation in children. Study-wide points: Reportedly, only several hundred clones from non-depleted graft cells drove alpha-beta T-cell counts at about two months. Recipient T cells and thymic progenitors that survived were the source of the high TCRbeta diversity seen at day 60 in some patients. T-cell counts and diversity at one year following transplant were attributed mainly to newly produced T cells.

This clonotype was found a few times. Antigen unknown. From germline, CDR1 is LNHNV and CDR2 YYDKDF (reference sequence). Trimming shortened V by 2 bases and J by 2 bases, and 11 bases separated the two germline ends. The CDR3 has 15 residues. It was with unique molecular identifiers that the TCRbeta library was prepared. Each CDR3 protein is one row after TCRdb ran MiXCR on the PCR reads. In the table there are about 600,000 distinct CDR3 sequences, 10% to 15% of which are singletons. The rearrangement uses TRBV15 and TRBJ2-3; tentative D call: TRBD2 (6 bases). This receptor was obtained from a male patient under 18 who had a stem cell transplant for acute myeloid leukemia, so the T cells may come from the graft donor. The starting material was PBMCs, mostly from graft donor cells, obtained 360 days after TCRalphabeta/CD19-depleted stem cell transplant. In DNA form, the CDR3 reads TGTGCCACCAGCAGACATAGCGGCAACACAGATACGCAGTATTTT. Residues: CATSRHSGNTDTQYF.